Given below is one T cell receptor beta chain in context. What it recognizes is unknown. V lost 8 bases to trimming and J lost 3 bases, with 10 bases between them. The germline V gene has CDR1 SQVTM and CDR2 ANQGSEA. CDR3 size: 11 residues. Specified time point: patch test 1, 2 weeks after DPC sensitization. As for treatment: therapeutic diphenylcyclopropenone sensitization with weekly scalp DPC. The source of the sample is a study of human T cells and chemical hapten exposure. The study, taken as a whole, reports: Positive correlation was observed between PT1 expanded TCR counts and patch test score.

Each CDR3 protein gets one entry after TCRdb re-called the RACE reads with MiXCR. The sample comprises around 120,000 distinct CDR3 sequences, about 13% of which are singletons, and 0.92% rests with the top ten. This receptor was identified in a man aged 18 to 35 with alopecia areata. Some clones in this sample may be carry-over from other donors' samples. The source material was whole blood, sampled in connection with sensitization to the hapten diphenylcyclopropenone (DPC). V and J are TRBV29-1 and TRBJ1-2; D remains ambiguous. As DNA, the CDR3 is TGCAGCACCCGGGCCTACTATGGCTACACCTTC. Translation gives CSTRAYYGYTF.